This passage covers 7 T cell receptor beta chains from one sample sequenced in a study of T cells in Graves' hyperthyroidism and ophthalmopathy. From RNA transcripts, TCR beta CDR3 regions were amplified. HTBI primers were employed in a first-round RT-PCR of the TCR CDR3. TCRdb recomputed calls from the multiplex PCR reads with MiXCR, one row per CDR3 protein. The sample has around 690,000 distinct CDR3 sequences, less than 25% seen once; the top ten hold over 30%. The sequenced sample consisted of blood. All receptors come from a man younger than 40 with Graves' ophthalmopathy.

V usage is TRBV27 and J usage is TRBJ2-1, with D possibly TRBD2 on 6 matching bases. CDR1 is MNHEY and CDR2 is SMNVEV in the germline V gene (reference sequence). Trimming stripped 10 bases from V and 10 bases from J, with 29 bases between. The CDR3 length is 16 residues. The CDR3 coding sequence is TGTGCCACCTTACCTAGGGCGGGATTCGGCTTCACGGAGCAGTTCTTC. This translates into CATLPRAGFGFTEQFF.

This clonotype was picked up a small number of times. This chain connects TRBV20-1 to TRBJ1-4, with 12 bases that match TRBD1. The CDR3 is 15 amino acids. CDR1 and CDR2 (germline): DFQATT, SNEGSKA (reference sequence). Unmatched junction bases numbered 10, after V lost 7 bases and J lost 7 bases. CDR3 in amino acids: CSVSWDRGLTEKLFF. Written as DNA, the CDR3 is TGCAGTGTATCCTGGGACAGGGGGCTTACTGAAAAACTGTTTTTT.

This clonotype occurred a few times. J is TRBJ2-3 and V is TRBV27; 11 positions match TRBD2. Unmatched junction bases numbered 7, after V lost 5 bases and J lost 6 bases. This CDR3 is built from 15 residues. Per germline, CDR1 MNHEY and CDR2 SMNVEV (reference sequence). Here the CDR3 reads CASSLSGRASDTQYF. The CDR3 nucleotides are TGTGCCAGCAGTCTTAGCGGGAGGGCCTCGGATACGCAGTATTTT.

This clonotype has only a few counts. CDR3 protein: CAISEPFKGQGNTEAFF. In nucleotides, the CDR3 is TGTGCCATCAGTGAGCCTTTCAAGGGACAGGGGAACACTGAAGCTTTCTTT. This chain joins TRBV10-3 and TRBJ1-1; 9 nucleotides agree with TRBD1. The CDR3 has 17 residues. CDR1 ENHRY and CDR2 SYGVKD come from the germline V gene. Trimming took 2 bases from V and 1 from J; bases not matched to a gene: 8.

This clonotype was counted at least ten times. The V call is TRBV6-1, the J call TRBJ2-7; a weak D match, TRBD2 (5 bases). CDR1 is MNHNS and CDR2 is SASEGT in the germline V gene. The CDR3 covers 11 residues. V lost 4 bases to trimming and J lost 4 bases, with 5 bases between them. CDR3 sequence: CASSGGYEQYF. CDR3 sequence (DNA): TGTGCCAGCAGTGGAGGGTACGAGCAGTACTTC.

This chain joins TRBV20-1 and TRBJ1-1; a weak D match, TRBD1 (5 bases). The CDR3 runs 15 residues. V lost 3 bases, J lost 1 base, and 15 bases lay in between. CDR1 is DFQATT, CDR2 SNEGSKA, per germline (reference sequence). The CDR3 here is CSARVQEDPNTEAFF. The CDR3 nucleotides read TGCAGTGCTAGGGTACAGGAGGACCCGAACACTGAAGCTTTCTTT.

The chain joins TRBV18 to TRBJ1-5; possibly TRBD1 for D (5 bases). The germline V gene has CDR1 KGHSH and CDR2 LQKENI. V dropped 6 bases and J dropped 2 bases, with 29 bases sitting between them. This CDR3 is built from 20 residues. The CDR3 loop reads CASSYGGPGSSGRGNQPQHF. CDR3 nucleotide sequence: TGTGCCAGCTCCTATGGTGGCCCAGGGAGTTCTGGGAGGGGCAATCAGCCCCAGCATTTT.